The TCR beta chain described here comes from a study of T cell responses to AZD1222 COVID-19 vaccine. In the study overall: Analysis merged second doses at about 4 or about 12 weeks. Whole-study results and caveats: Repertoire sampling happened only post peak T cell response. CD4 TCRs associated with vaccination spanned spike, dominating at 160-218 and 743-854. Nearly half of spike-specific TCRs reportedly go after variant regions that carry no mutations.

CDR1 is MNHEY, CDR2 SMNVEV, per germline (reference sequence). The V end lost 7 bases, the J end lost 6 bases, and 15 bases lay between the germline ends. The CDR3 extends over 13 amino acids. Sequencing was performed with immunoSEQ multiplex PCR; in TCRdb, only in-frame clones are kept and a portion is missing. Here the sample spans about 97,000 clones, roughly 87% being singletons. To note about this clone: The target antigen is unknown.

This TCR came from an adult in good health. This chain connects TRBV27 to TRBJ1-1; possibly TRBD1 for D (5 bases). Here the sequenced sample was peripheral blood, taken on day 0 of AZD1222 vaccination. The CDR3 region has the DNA TGTGCCAGCACCCTTTTTCAGGGATCTGAAGCTTTCTTT. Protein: CASTLFQGSEAFF.